Presented here are 8 T cell receptor beta chains from one specimen sequenced in a study of blood T cell repertoires in COVID-19. The protocol was immunoSEQ multiplex PCR, while the TCRdb copy is restricted to in-frame clones and leaves out a portion. The data show fewer than 250,000 clones, roughly 82% seen once. Sequenced: peripheral blood. Receptor source: a woman aged 35 to 49 with acute or convalescent COVID-19.

The chain carries TRBV10-3 and TRBJ1-3, with 9 bases matching TRBD1. V gave up 3 bases and J gave up 3 bases; unmatched junction bases: 3. CDR1 ENHRY and CDR2 SYGVKD come from the germline V gene. The CDR3 spans 15 residues. CDR3 nucleotides: TGTGCCATCAGTGAACAGGGGGCTGTTGGAAACACCATATATTTT. This codes for CAISEQGAVGNTIYF.

The V gene is TRBV12-3 or TRBV12-4, the J gene TRBJ2-1; D is unclear. V lost 1 base, J lost 4 bases, and 5 bases lay in between. The CDR3 is 13 residues long. The CDR3 protein is CASSLGRYNEQFF. CDR3 DNA: TGTGCCAGCAGTTTAGGCAGGTACAATGAGCAGTTCTTC.

This clone was seen a handful of times. The J gene is TRBJ1-2, the V gene TRBV25-1, with D tentatively TRBD1 (5 bases). The CDR3 sequence is 14 residues long. Trimming removed 2 bases at V and 4 bases at J, with 11 bases between. The germline gives CDR1 MGHDK, CDR2 SYGVNS. CDR3 DNA sequence: TGTGCCAGCAGTGAAGAGCCAGGGCCCTATGGCTACACCTTC. Protein sequence: CASSEEPGPYGYTF.

The CDR3 is CASSLVSSGGTYEQYF. Here the CDR3 DNA reads TGTGCCAGCAGCTTAGTATCTAGCGGGGGGACCTACGAGCAGTACTTC. This rearrangement joins TRBV7-8 to TRBJ2-7, with 11 bases matching TRBD2. The V segment lost 1 base and the J segment 2 bases; nucleotides outside the gene matches: 4. The CDR3 runs 16 residues. Germline V lookup: CDR1 SGHVS, CDR2 FQNEAQ.

V usage is TRBV2 and J usage is TRBJ2-5; D gene uncertain. Per germline, CDR1 SNHLY and CDR2 FYNNEI. Trimming removed 6 bases from V and 5 bases from J, with 10 bases in between. The CDR3 has 12 residues. CDR3 nucleotides: TGTGCCAGCAGATTATTCTCGGAGACCCAGTACTTC. It specifies CASRLFSETQYF. Full variable domain (outside the CDR3, taken from reference TRBV2 and TRBJ2-5): EPEVTQTPSHQVTQMGQEVILRCVPISNHLYFYWYRQILGQKVEFLVSFYNNEISEKSEIFDDQFSVERPDGSNFTLKIRSTKLEDSAMYFCASRLFSETQYFGPGTRLLVL.

This chain connects TRBV3-1 (or the pseudogene TRBV3-2) to TRBJ2-1; 11 nucleotides agree with TRBD2. Germline values: CDR1 LGHDT, CDR2 YNNKEL (reference sequence). The CDR3 contains 17 residues. V shed 0 bases and J 8 bases; nucleotides not matched to a gene: 9. The CDR3 sequence: CASSQDPASGRYHEQFF. The DNA for the CDR3 is TGTGCCAGCAGCCAAGATCCGGCTAGCGGGAGGTATCATGAGCAGTTCTTC.

The V and J genes are TRBV9 and TRBJ1-2, with D possibly being TRBD1 (5 bases). The CDR3 is 14 residues long. Germline V lookup: CDR1 SGDLS, CDR2 YYNGEE. Trimming removed 3 bases from V and 8 bases from J, with 17 bases in between. The DNA of the CDR3 is TGTGCCAGCAGCGCCTGGGCAGGGTCCCAAGGCTACACCTTC. This sequence encodes CASSAWAGSQGYTF.

Notes on this clone: Other DNA sequences in the sample encode the same CDR3. In DNA form, the CDR3 reads TGTGCCAGCAGCCAAGGCCAGGGTTGGGCTAACTATGGCTACACCTTC. Protein sequence: CASSQGQGWANYGYTF. This chain connects TRBV14 to TRBJ1-2, with a possible D match to TRBD1 (5 bases). CDR1 is SGHDN, CDR2 FVKESK, per germline. With 1 base removed from V and 0 bases from J, the gap between germline ends came to 12 bases. CDR3 length: 16 amino acids.